These 12 T cell receptor beta chains were sequenced from one sample in a study of OX40 agonist ivuxolimab in advanced cancers. The protocol was immunoSEQ multiplex PCR, while the TCRdb copy is restricted to in-frame clones and leaves out a portion. The sample holds 63,000 or so clones; 90% to 95% are singletons and the top ten take 4% to 5%. The sequencing used CD4+ or CD8+ T cells sorted from blood, collected in a trial of the OX40 agonist ivuxolimab. The origin of the receptors is an adult with an advanced solid tumor such as melanoma, head and neck, liver or kidney cancer.

This clone was found a few times. The chain employs TRBV10-3 and TRBJ1-2; unclear D gene. This CDR3 is 13 amino acids long. Deletions cut 2 bases from V and 5 bases from J, with 9 bases between. Germline lookup yields CDR1 ENHRY and CDR2 SYGVKD. The CDR3, as DNA: TGTGCCATCAGTGAGGTTGAGGGTTATGGCTACACCTTC. Its translation: CAISEVEGYGYTF.

This clone was recorded only once. The V call is TRBV5-1, the J call TRBJ2-1, with D perhaps matching TRBD2 (6 bases). The ends were cut back, 4 bases at V and 9 bases at J, with 23 bases in the middle. This CDR3 has 16 residues. Germline V gene sequence: CDR1 SGHRS, CDR2 YFSETQ. The CDR3 coding sequence is TGCGCCAGCAGCCCCCGACACGGGAGTAGCAGGAGTGAGCAGTTCTTC. It is translated as CASSPRHGSSRSEQFF. The complete variable domain, with remaining parts taken from reference TRBV5-1 and TRBJ2-1, reads KAGVTQTPRYLIKTRGQQVTLSCSPISGHRSVSWYQQTPGQGLQFLFEYFSETQRNKGNFPGRFSGRQFSNSRSEMNVSTLELGDSALYLCASSPRHGSSRSEQFFGPGTRLTVL.

The CDR3 sequence: CASGISAADHSGANVLTF. The DNA of the CDR3 is TGCGCCAGCGGAATAAGTGCAGCCGACCACTCTGGGGCCAACGTCCTGACTTTC. V usage is TRBV5-1 and J usage is TRBJ2-6; no reliable D call. V was pared by 7 bases and J by 0 bases, with 20 bases between. The length of the CDR3 is 18 residues. From germline, CDR1 is SGHRS and CDR2 YFSETQ.

This clone was detected a few times. This chain links TRBV9 with TRBJ2-1; D is ambiguous. V lost 0 bases and J 3 bases, leaving 7 bases between the germline ends. Per germline, CDR1 SGDLS and CDR2 YYNGEE. The CDR3 spans 14 residues. The CDR3 sequence: CASSVVDGYNEQFF. In DNA, the CDR3 is TGTGCCAGCAGCGTAGTTGACGGCTACAATGAGCAGTTCTTC.

This rearrangement joins TRBV27 to TRBJ2-2; 7 bases line up with TRBD1. V lost 6 bases to trimming and J lost 6 bases; unmatched junction nucleotides: 7. CDR1 and CDR2 (germline): MNHEY, SMNVEV (reference sequence). This CDR3 has 14 residues. For the CDR3, the DNA is TGTGCCAGCAGACACACAGGGGTCCCCGGGGAGCTGTTTTTT. Residues: CASRHTGVPGELFF.

The V gene is TRBV4-1, the J gene TRBJ2-3, with D possibly TRBD2 on 8 matching bases. Germline V gene sequence: CDR1 MGHRA, CDR2 YSYEKL. The CDR3 spans 17 residues. Trimming removed 0 bases at V and 2 bases at J, with 15 bases between. In nucleotides, the CDR3 is TGCGCCAGCAGCCAAGATCGGGAGGGGGCAGACACAGATACGCAGTATTTT. Translated: CASSQDREGADTDTQYF.

Points on this clone: An end of the junction differs from the germline gene, which may be a read error. The chain uses TRBV7-7 and TRBJ2-7; D call uncertain. Germline CDR1 is SSHAT and CDR2 is FNYEAQ (reference sequence). CDR3 length equals 13 residues. The CDR3 spells CASSIGETYEQYF. DNA for the CDR3: TGTGCTAGCAGCATCGGAGAGACCTACGAGCAGTACTTC.

V and J are TRBV27 and TRBJ2-3; TRBD1 is a possible D gene (6 bases). This CDR3 comprises 16 residues. The V gene's germline CDR1 is MNHEY and CDR2 SMNVEV (reference sequence). Trimming pared 5 bases from V and 2 bases from J, leaving 17 bases between. The CDR3 is CASSLLSGQFTDTQYF. CDR3 in DNA: TGTGCCAGCAGTCTACTATCGGGACAATTCACAGATACGCAGTATTTT.

The count of this clone is one. The chain uses TRBV7-9 and TRBJ1-1; 8 bases are a match to TRBD1. Germline V gives CDR1 SEHNR, CDR2 FQNEAQ (reference sequence). CDR3 length: 13 residues. The ends lost 6 bases at V and 8 bases at J; junction bases unmatched: 8. CDR3 sequence: CASRPTGGWEAFF. The CDR3 DNA reads as TGTGCCAGCAGACCCACAGGGGGTTGGGAAGCTTTCTTT.

The rearrangement links TRBV27 to TRBJ2-1; no reliable D call. Germline-derived CDR1 and CDR2 are MNHEY and SMNVEV (reference sequence). V lost 3 bases and J 7 bases, leaving 10 bases between the germline ends. There are 13 residues in the CDR3. CDR3 loop: CASSFGGWNEQFF. The CDR3 DNA follows: TGTGCCAGCAGTTTTGGTGGTTGGAATGAGCAGTTCTTC.

The rearrangement joins TRBV28 to TRBJ2-2, with D possibly being TRBD2 (6 bases). This CDR3 comprises 14 residues. V was trimmed by 11 bases and J by 0 bases, leaving 13 bases between them. Looked up from germline, CDR1 is MDHEN and CDR2 is SYDVKM. As DNA, the CDR3 is TGTGCCGGAGGGACGGTCGCGAACACCGGGGAGCTGTTTTTT. This sequence encodes CAGGTVANTGELFF. Drawing the rest from reference TRBV28 and TRBJ2-2, the complete variable domain is DVKVTQSSRYLVKRTGEKVFLECVQDMDHENMFWYRQDPGLGLRLIYFSYDVKMKEKGDIPEGYSVSREKKERFSLILESASTNQTSMYLCAGGTVANTGELFFGEGSRLTVL.

This clone was detected only a few times. Here the CDR3 reads CASSEGDSYNEQFF. CDR3 sequence (DNA): TGCGCCAGCAGTGAGGGTGATTCCTACAATGAGCAGTTCTTC. The chain links TRBV10-1 to TRBJ2-1; D is unresolved. The V end lost 2 bases, the J end lost 1 base, and 6 bases lay between the germline ends. This CDR3 region has 14 residues. The V gene's germline CDR1 is WNHNN and CDR2 SYGVQD (reference sequence).